These 15 T cell receptor beta chains originate from one sample sequenced in a study of T cell responses to AZD1222 COVID-19 vaccine. The data were produced by immunoSEQ multiplex PCR, yet TCRdb's version contains in-frame clones alone and is incomplete. The data show 150,000 or so clones, with 86% seen just once and roughly 5.8% held by the top ten. Material: peripheral blood, obtained on day 0 of MenACWY control vaccination. These receptors all come from an adult in good health.

This chain connects TRBV19 to TRBJ2-2; 10 positions match TRBD2. Germline V gene lookup returns CDR1 LNHDA and CDR2 SQIVND (reference sequence). This CDR3 is 16 amino acids long. After removal of 4 bases from V and 4 bases from J, the junction contained 6 bases not matched to a gene. CDR3 DNA sequence: TGTGCCAGTAGTAAAAGAGCGGGAGGGCCCACCGGGGAGCTGTTTTTT. Residues: CASSKRAGGPTGELFF.

This chain joins TRBV29-1 and TRBJ1-4; D call uncertain. V was trimmed by 3 bases and J by 8 bases, leaving 19 bases between them. CDR1 SQVTM and CDR2 ANQGSEA come from the germline V gene. The CDR3 runs to 15 residues. CDR3 nucleotide sequence: TGCAGCGTTGATTCTGGCGGCAGCCTAGGGGAAAAACTGTTTTTT. As protein: CSVDSGGSLGEKLFF.

This chain links TRBV24-1 with TRBJ1-6; D is possibly TRBD1 (5 bases). The germline V gene encodes CDR1 KGHDR and CDR2 SFDVKD. The CDR3 contains 14 residues. V lost 5 bases and J lost 5, with 9 bases in between. In DNA, the CDR3 is TGTGCCACCAGTGTGGGACGCGATAATTCACCCCTCCACTTT. Translating gives CATSVGRDNSPLHF.

This chain links TRBV2 with TRBJ2-1; no clear D gene. Between the trimmed V and J ends, which lost 5 bases and 10 bases, there was a span of 12 bases. The CDR3 loop spans 12 amino acids. Germline values: CDR1 SNHLY, CDR2 FYNNEI. This chain's CDR3 is CASSLTIVEQFF. The CDR3 DNA follows: TGTGCCAGCAGTTTAACTATAGTCGAGCAGTTCTTC.

This chain joins TRBV5-1 and TRBJ2-7; 8 bases are a match to TRBD2. Germline lookup yields CDR1 SGHRS and CDR2 YFSETQ. The ends lost 3 bases at V and 4 bases at J; junction bases unmatched: 9. The length of the CDR3 is 15 residues. DNA of the CDR3: TGCGCCAGCAGCTCCAGCGGGAGCTCGGGATACGAGCAGTACTTC. Encoded protein: CASSSSGSSGYEQYF.

In this sample, this clone turned up once. The V call is TRBV7-9, the J call TRBJ2-2; 10 positions agree with TRBD1. This CDR3 is 12 amino acids long. Trimming cost V 11 bases and J 5 bases; bases outside gene matches: 2. CDR1 is SEHNR, CDR2 FQNEAQ, per germline (reference sequence). The CDR3: CAGQGETGELFF. CDR3 in DNA: TGTGCCGGACAGGGGGAGACCGGGGAGCTGTTTTTT. The full variable domain, with the rest looked up from reference TRBV7-9 and TRBJ2-2, is DTGVSQNPRHKITKRGQNVTFRCDPISEHNRLYWYRQTLGQGPEFLTYFQNEAQLEKSRLLSDRFSAERPKGSFSTLEIQRTEQGDSAMYLCAGQGETGELFFGEGSRLTVL.

J is TRBJ1-6 and V is TRBV19; 8 nucleotides align to TRBD1. The CDR3 consists of 15 residues. Germline loops: CDR1 LNHDA, CDR2 SQIVND (reference sequence). V shed 7 bases, J shed 4 bases, and the junction held 6 bases outside the gene matches. For the CDR3, the DNA is TGTGCCAGTACGGACAGGGAGTCTTATAATTCACCCCTCCACTTT. This codes for CASTDRESYNSPLHF.

This rearrangement joins TRBV30 to TRBJ1-6; 10 bases map to TRBD1. The CDR3 contains 15 residues. The V and J ends lost 2 bases and 9 bases, in that order; junction bases with no gene match: 7. CDR1 is GTSNPN, CDR2 SVGIG, per germline (reference sequence). This chain's CDR3 is CAWSHETGGSSPLHF. The CDR3 DNA follows: TGTGCCTGGAGTCATGAGACAGGGGGCTCTTCACCCCTCCACTTT.

This clone was found a few times. Other DNA sequences from this sample encode an identical CDR3 as well. V is TRBV7-2 and J is TRBJ2-7; 9 bases are a match to TRBD1. Germline-derived CDR1 and CDR2 are SGHTA and FQGNSA. The V segment lost 1 base and the J segment 2 bases; nucleotides outside the gene matches: 0. This CDR3 is built from 14 residues. For the CDR3, the DNA is TGTGCCAGCAGCTTAGGGACAGGGGCCTACGAGCAGTACTTC. Translated: CASSLGTGAYEQYF.

The rearrangement links TRBV9 to TRBJ1-2; TRBD1 agrees at 7 bases. With 3 bases clipped from V and 4 bases from J, the junction kept 15 bases outside the gene matches. CDR3 size: 17 residues. CDR1 and CDR2 (germline): SGDLS, YYNGEE. As DNA, the CDR3 is TGTGCCAGCAGCGACCGTCCCGGGACAGCCATGGGCTATGGCTACACCTTC. It codes for CASSDRPGTAMGYGYTF.

V and J are TRBV27 and TRBJ1-1, with 9 bases aligning to TRBD1. CDR3 length equals 16 residues. V dropped 1 base and J dropped 1; count of bases not matched to a gene: 4. Germline lookup yields CDR1 MNHEY and CDR2 SMNVEV (reference sequence). The CDR3 DNA follows: TGTGCCAGCAGTTTATTCGGACAGGGGAAGAACACTGAAGCTTTCTTT. As protein: CASSLFGQGKNTEAFF.

CDR3 residues: CASSVEGGQSSYNEQFF. The CDR3 coding sequence is TGTGCCAGCAGCGTAGAGGGCGGGCAGAGCTCCTACAATGAGCAGTTCTTC. V usage is TRBV9 and J usage is TRBJ2-1, with a possible D match to TRBD2 (5 bases). The CDR3 sequence is 17 residues long. Per the germline V gene, CDR1 is SGDLS and CDR2 is YYNGEE. V lost 0 bases, J lost 0 bases, and 13 bases lay in between.

This sequence joins TRBV28 and TRBJ1-2; no reliable D call. This CDR3 spans 14 amino acids. Trimming cost V 5 bases and J 3 bases, with 13 bases left between them. CDR1 MDHEN and CDR2 SYDVKM come from the germline V gene. CDR3 amino acids: CASSPQIVYYGYTF. The CDR3 nucleotides are TGTGCCAGCAGTCCGCAAATCGTATACTATGGCTACACCTTC.

This chain connects TRBV5-1 to TRBJ1-6; D is perhaps TRBD1 (5 bases). CDR1 is SGHRS, CDR2 YFSETQ, per germline. The CDR3 consists of 15 residues. Trimming took off 0 bases at V and 9 bases at J, with 13 bases between the two ends. The chain's CDR3 is CASSLGREGSSPLHF. DNA for the CDR3: TGCGCCAGCAGCTTGGGCAGGGAGGGAAGTTCACCCCTCCACTTT.

The chain employs TRBV3-1 (or the pseudogene TRBV3-2) and TRBJ1-6, with D perhaps matching TRBD1 (6 bases). The CDR3 sequence is 15 residues long. Germline lookup yields CDR1 LGHDT and CDR2 YNNKEL (reference sequence). The germline V and J ends were trimmed by 3 bases and 7 bases, with 13 bases remaining between them. CDR3 sequence: CASSHYRVRNSPLHF. The CDR3 region has the DNA TGTGCCAGCAGCCATTACAGGGTTAGGAATTCACCCCTCCACTTT.